The 11 T cell receptor beta chains below all came from one sample that was sequenced in a study of technical replicates of blood from several donors. Data came from immunoSEQ multiplex PCR; TCRdb stores just in-frame clones and leaves some out. The profile shows 30,000 to 40,000 clones, more than 80% of them singletons. The source material was PBMCs. These receptors originate from a human donor in good health. Some clones in this sample may be carry-over from other donors' samples.

In nucleotides, the CDR3 is TGTGCCAGCAGCCAAGTAGGAGGAGGGGGCGGCGAGCAGTTCTTC. Translating gives CASSQVGGGGGEQFF. The chain carries TRBV4-2 and TRBJ2-1; possible D gene TRBD1, 7 bases. Trimming removed 1 base from V and 10 bases from J, with 17 bases in between. The V gene's germline CDR1 is LGHNA and CDR2 YNFKEQ. This CDR3 is built from 15 residues.

This clone was observed a single time. V gene TRBV5-1 combines with J gene TRBJ2-5; 10 bases are shared with TRBD2. The CDR3 has 16 amino acids. Germline V gene sequence: CDR1 SGHRS, CDR2 YFSETQ. Trimming took 0 bases from V and 4 from J; bases not matched to a gene: 6. The CDR3 DNA sequence: TGCGCCAGCAGCTTGGCGCTAGCGGGAGTTGGAGAGACCCAGTACTTC. This encodes CASSLALAGVGETQYF. The full variable domain, completed using reference TRBV5-1 and TRBJ2-5, is KAGVTQTPRYLIKTRGQQVTLSCSPISGHRSVSWYQQTPGQGLQFLFEYFSETQRNKGNFPGRFSGRQFSNSRSEMNVSTLELGDSALYLCASSLALAGVGETQYFGPGTRLLVL.

The rearrangement uses TRBV4-2 and TRBJ2-2; 9 nucleotides match TRBD2. The CDR3 has 14 residues. Unmatched junction bases numbered 4, after V lost 8 bases and J lost 3 bases. The V gene's germline CDR1 is LGHNA and CDR2 YNFKEQ. For the CDR3, the DNA is TGTGCCAGCCATTTAGCGGGAGACACCGGGGAGCTGTTTTTT. It specifies CASHLAGDTGELFF.

The chain joins TRBV4-3 to TRBJ2-3, with TRBD2 identical over 10 bases. The germline CDR1 and CDR2 sequences are LGHNA and YSLEER. The CDR3 runs 16 residues. After removal of 1 base from V and 4 bases from J, the junction contained 5 bases not matched to a gene. The CDR3 sequence is CASSQASSGSADTQYF. The CDR3 DNA reads TGCGCCAGCAGCCAAGCCTCTAGCGGGAGTGCAGATACGCAGTATTTT.

The V gene is TRBV7-2, the J gene TRBJ2-1, with 11 nucleotides matching TRBD2. After removal of 5 bases from V and 8 bases from J, the junction contained 14 bases not matched to a gene. This CDR3 is built from 17 residues. Germline values: CDR1 SGHTA, CDR2 FQGNSA. CDR3 region: CASSQPPGLAVSHEQFF. DNA of the CDR3: TGTGCCAGCAGCCAACCCCCGGGACTAGCGGTATCCCATGAGCAGTTCTTC.

By share, this clone ranks as medium-sized. The chain is built from TRBV5-4 and TRBJ2-4; TRBD2 agrees at 8 bases. This CDR3 comprises 16 residues. Germline CDR1 and CDR2: SGHNT and YYREEE (reference sequence). V trimming: 2 bases; J trimming: 3 bases; junction bases outside the gene matches: 7. Here the CDR3 DNA reads TGTGCCAGCAGCTTATTGACGGGGGGGGGCAAAAACATTCAGTACTTC. This codes for CASSLLTGGGKNIQYF. The variable domain in full, completed from reference TRBV5-4 and TRBJ2-4, reads ETGVTQSPTHLIKTRGQQVTLRCSSQSGHNTVSWYQQALGQGPQFIFQYYREEENGRGNFPPRFSGLQFPNYSSELNVNALELDDSALYLCASSLLTGGGKNIQYFGAGTRLSVL.

This clone was seen only once. The chain uses TRBV6-6 and TRBJ2-7; maybe TRBD1 (7 bases). V was shortened by 2 bases and J by 4 bases, with 12 bases between the two germline ends. Germline CDR1 reads MNHNY; CDR2 reads SVGAGI (reference sequence). CDR3 length equals 14 residues. CDR3 nucleotide sequence: TGTGCCAGCAGTTACGGGGGGACAGATTACGAGCAGTACTTC. It specifies CASSYGGTDYEQYF.

The chain is built from TRBV6-5 and TRBJ1-6, with a weak D call TRBD1 (5 bases). V dropped 2 bases and J dropped 7 bases, with 9 bases sitting between them. Germline CDR1 is MNHEY and CDR2 is SVGAGI. The CDR3 has 14 residues. In DNA form, the CDR3 reads TGTGCCAGCAGTTACGGGGGGTGGAATTCACCCCTCCACTTT. This sequence encodes CASSYGGWNSPLHF.

The V call is TRBV7-6, the J call TRBJ2-7; unclear D gene. V was cut by 5 bases and J by 0 bases, with 2 bases left in between. CDR3 length: 11 amino acids. In germline, CDR1 is SGHVS, CDR2 FNYEAQ. DNA for the CDR3: TGTGCCAGCAGCCTCTCCTACGAGCAGTACTTC. The encoded protein is CASSLSYEQYF.

The chain recombines TRBV7-6 with TRBJ2-2; 7 nucleotides agree with TRBD1. Trimming removed 5 bases from V and 0 bases from J; junction bases left unmatched: 12. Germline V CDR1 and CDR2: SGHVS, FNYEAQ. This CDR3 has 18 amino acids. The CDR3 sequence: CASSHPHRGYTNTGELFF. CDR3 coding DNA: TGTGCCAGCAGCCACCCCCACAGGGGCTATACGAACACCGGGGAGCTGTTTTTT.

The rearrangement uses TRBV27 and TRBJ1-2; 8 bases align to TRBD1. In germline, CDR1 is MNHEY, CDR2 SMNVEV (reference sequence). With V trimmed by 1 base and J by 6 bases, 7 bases remained unmatched. CDR3 length: 15 residues. CDR3 region: CASSLYGQGADGYTF. CDR3 nucleotides: TGTGCCAGCAGTTTATACGGGCAGGGGGCCGATGGCTACACCTTC.